Below are 27 T cell receptor beta chains sequenced from a single sample in a study of identical twins. TCRdb re-analysed the 5' RACE reads in MiXCR, keeping a single row per CDR3 protein. The sample has hundreds of thousands of distinct CDR3 sequences, roughly 7% seen once. This sample also appeared in a second study, on yellow fever vaccine responses in identical twins.

The sample was memory (CD45RO+) T cells sorted from blood. These receptors were taken from a woman aged 18-29 years in good health.

This clonotype was recorded a few times. The gene calls are TRBV14 and TRBJ2-5; D is uncertain. Trimming took 1 base from V and 6 from J, leaving 12 bases between them. This CDR3 has 14 residues. Looked up from germline, CDR1 is SGHDN and CDR2 is FVKESK. DNA for the CDR3: TGTGCCAGCAGCCAAGGAGCACTTCCGAAGACCCAGTACTTC. Its protein product is CASSQGALPKTQYF.

Many counts were recorded for this clonotype. The V and J genes are TRBV5-1 and TRBJ1-6; 7 bases are shared with TRBD1. V gave up 5 bases and J gave up 8 bases; unmatched junction bases: 13. This CDR3 has 16 amino acids. The germline V gene has CDR1 SGHRS and CDR2 YFSETQ. CDR3 region: CASSQGGGASHSPLHF. The CDR3 coding sequence is TGCGCCAGCAGTCAGGGAGGGGGCGCATCCCATTCACCCCTCCACTTT. Together with reference TRBV5-1 and TRBJ1-6, the CDR3 gives the full variable domain: KAGVTQTPRYLIKTRGQQVTLSCSPISGHRSVSWYQQTPGQGLQFLFEYFSETQRNKGNFPGRFSGRQFSNSRSEMNVSTLELGDSALYLCASSQGGGASHSPLHFGNGTRLTVT.

This clonotype was counted many times. The chain is built from TRBV12-3 or TRBV12-4 and TRBJ1-3, with D unclear. V was shortened by 7 bases and J by 0 bases, with 4 bases between the two germline ends. The CDR3 has 12 residues. CDR3 residues: CASKDSGNTIYF. DNA of the CDR3: TGTGCCAGCAAGGACTCTGGAAACACCATATATTTT.

The CDR3, as DNA: TGTGCCAGCAGCGCAGGGACTGGCCAAGTTAATTCACCCCTCCACTTT. Its protein product is CASSAGTGQVNSPLHF. The rearrangement uses TRBV9 and TRBJ1-6; tentative D call: TRBD1 (5 bases). Trimming pared 3 bases from V and 6 bases from J, leaving 16 bases between. CDR3 length: 16 residues. Germline assignment: CDR1 SGDLS and CDR2 YYNGEE. Supplemented by reference TRBV9 and TRBJ1-6, the full variable domain reads DSGVTQTPKHLITATGQRVTLRCSPRSGDLSVYWYQQSLDQGLQFLIQYYNGEERAKGNILERFSAQQFPDLHSELNLSSLELGDSALYFCASSAGTGQVNSPLHFGNGTRLTVT.

This chain links TRBV20-1 with TRBJ1-5; D is possibly TRBD1 (6 bases). Trimming took 2 bases from V and 0 from J, leaving 8 bases between them. This CDR3 is 14 amino acids long. CDR1 and CDR2 from the germline V gene are DFQATT and SNEGSKA (reference sequence). Here the CDR3 reads CSARQGNSNQPQHF. The DNA for the CDR3 is TGCAGTGCTAGACAGGGGAATAGCAATCAGCCCCAGCATTTT.

The rearrangement uses TRBV5-1 and TRBJ2-1, with 9 bases lining up with TRBD2. J was trimmed by 5 bases and V by 0 bases; bases with no gene match: 0. The germline gives CDR1 SGHRS, CDR2 YFSETQ. This CDR3 region has 14 residues. The CDR3 loop is CASSLGLADNEQFF. The CDR3, as DNA: TGCGCCAGCAGCTTGGGACTAGCGGACAATGAGCAGTTCTTC.

The rearrangement links TRBV20-1 to TRBJ2-1; 10 bases map to TRBD2. Unmatched junction bases numbered 4, after V lost 5 bases and J lost 3 bases. CDR1 is DFQATT and CDR2 is SNEGSKA in the germline V gene (reference sequence). The CDR3 runs to 14 residues. The CDR3 is CSAPLAGDYNEQFF. As DNA, the CDR3 is TGCAGTGCTCCCCTAGCGGGGGACTACAATGAGCAGTTCTTC.

The genes are TRBV5-5 and TRBJ2-3; D is possibly TRBD2 (7 bases). The CDR3 runs 16 residues. The V end lost 0 bases, the J end lost 3 bases, and 14 bases lay between the germline ends. CDR1 SGHKS and CDR2 YYEKEE come from the germline V gene (reference sequence). The CDR3 DNA sequence: TGTGCCAGCAGCTTGGGCGGGGGCGGGCGAACAGATACGCAGTATTTT. Protein: CASSLGGGGRTDTQYF. The whole variable domain, filled in from reference TRBV5-5 and TRBJ2-3, reads DAGVTQSPTHLIKTRGQQVTLRCSPISGHKSVSWYQQVLGQGPQFIFQYYEKEERGRGNFPDRFSARQFPNYSSELNVNALLLGDSALYLCASSLGGGGRTDTQYFGPGTRLTVL.

This clonotype was detected many times. The chain combines TRBV20-1 with TRBJ1-2; D perhaps matches TRBD1 (5 bases). The CDR3 totals 10 residues. V lost 6 bases and J 8 bases, leaving 10 bases between the germline ends. Germline CDR1 and CDR2: DFQATT and SNEGSKA (reference sequence). CDR3 in DNA: TGCAGTGCAACCCCAGGGGGCTACACCTTC. Protein: CSATPGGYTF.

The table lists this clonotype with a few counts. V and J are TRBV6-5 and TRBJ1-5; the match to TRBD1 covers 9 bases. The V gene's germline CDR1 is MNHEY and CDR2 SVGAGI. V trimming: 7 bases; J trimming: 7 bases; junction bases outside the gene matches: 8. CDR3 length: 14 amino acids. The CDR3 is CASNSQGARQPQHF. The CDR3 DNA reads as TGTGCCAGCAATTCACAGGGGGCCCGCCAGCCCCAGCATTTT.

This clonotype was observed a few times. This rearrangement joins TRBV18 to TRBJ2-5, with D possibly TRBD1 on 5 matching bases. Germline values: CDR1 KGHSH, CDR2 LQKENI. CDR3 length: 14 amino acids. Between the trimmed V and J ends, which lost 2 bases and 2 bases, there was a span of 9 bases. Here the CDR3 reads CASSPAGNQETQYF. CDR3 DNA: TGTGCCAGCTCACCAGCAGGGAATCAAGAGACCCAGTACTTC.

The rearrangement joins TRBV3-1 to TRBJ1-6; no definite D call. CDR1 is LGHDT, CDR2 YNNKEL, per germline (reference sequence). Trimming removed 4 bases from V and 7 bases from J, with 11 bases in between. CDR3 length equals 14 residues. The CDR3 reads CASSPADRNSPLHF. As DNA, the CDR3 is TGTGCCAGCAGCCCGGCAGATAGGAATTCACCCCTCCACTTT. The full variable domain, with the rest looked up from reference TRBV3-1 and TRBJ1-6, is DTAVSQTPKYLVTQMGNDKSIKCEQNLGHDTMYWYKQDSKKFLKIMFSYNNKELIINETVPNRFSPKSPDKAHLNLHINSLELGDSAVYFCASSPADRNSPLHFGNGTRLTVT.

The rearrangement joins TRBV5-1 to TRBJ2-7; D is uncertain. CDR3 length: 14 amino acids. V lost 7 bases to trimming and J lost 6 bases, with 20 bases between them. Looked up from germline, CDR1 is SGHRS and CDR2 is YFSETQ. The CDR3 region is CASRPTAAEGEQYV. In nucleotides, the CDR3 is TGCGCCAGCCGACCGACGGCGGCAGAAGGCGAGCAGTACGTC.

This clonotype has a handful of counts. This rearrangement joins TRBV7-6 to TRBJ2-3; possible D gene TRBD1, 6 bases. Trimming took off 0 bases at V and 0 bases at J, with 16 bases between the two ends. The CDR3 consists of 18 residues. CDR1 is SGHVS and CDR2 is FNYEAQ in the germline V gene. The CDR3 DNA is TGTGCCAGCAGCTTAGCCCCTGGGACATTTACTAGCACAGATACGCAGTATTTT. The encoded protein is CASSLAPGTFTSTDTQYF. The complete variable domain, with remaining parts taken from reference TRBV7-6 and TRBJ2-3, reads GAGVSQSPRYKVTKRGQDVALRCDPISGHVSLYWYRQALGQGPEFLTYFNYEAQQDKSGLPNDRFSAERPEGSISTLTIQRTEQRDSAMYRCASSLAPGTFTSTDTQYFGPGTRLTVL.

This clonotype was found a few times. A much larger clone is a single base away; this may be a read error. This rearrangement joins TRBV6-2 or TRBV6-3 to TRBJ2-2; no clear D. CDR3 length: 12 residues. Trimming removed 6 bases from V and 3 bases from J, with 5 bases in between. Germline loops: CDR1 MNHEY, CDR2 SVGEGT. CDR3 nucleotides: TGTGCCAGCAGCAAATACACCGGGGAGCTGTTTTTT. It codes for CASSKYTGELFF.

This clonotype was seen a few times. V is TRBV28 and J is TRBJ2-7; D may be TRBD1 (6 bases). The CDR3 runs 14 residues. Germline CDR1 reads MDHEN; CDR2 reads SYDVKM. Deletions cut 4 bases from V and 7 bases from J, with 17 bases between. The CDR3 loop is CASSSAGTPGEQYF. As DNA, the CDR3 is TGTGCCAGCAGTTCGGCCGGGACACCTGGTGAGCAGTACTTC.

This clonotype appeared many times. V is TRBV9 and J is TRBJ2-3; D ambiguous. Trimming took 0 bases from V and 6 from J, leaving 2 bases between them. CDR3 length equals 11 residues. The germline CDR1 and CDR2 sequences are SGDLS and YYNGEE. The CDR3 reads CASSVEDTQYF. The DNA for the CDR3 is TGTGCCAGCAGCGTAGAGGATACGCAGTATTTT.

The genes are TRBV14 and TRBJ2-3, with a tentative D call TRBD2 (5 bases). Trimming removed 2 bases at V and 1 base at J, with 10 bases between. CDR3 length equals 15 residues. Germline V lookup: CDR1 SGHDN, CDR2 FVKESK. This chain's CDR3 is CASSQHARGTDTQYF. In nucleotides, the CDR3 is TGTGCCAGCAGCCAACATGCGCGGGGCACAGATACGCAGTATTTT.

This clonotype was found many times. The chain employs TRBV20-1 and TRBJ2-7; D gene uncertain. From germline, CDR1 is DFQATT and CDR2 SNEGSKA (reference sequence). V lost 3 bases and J lost 4, with 7 bases in between. This CDR3 has 11 amino acids. For the CDR3, the DNA is TGCAGTGCTAGTAACCGTTACGAGCAGTACGTC. Translation: CSASNRYEQYV.

This clonotype was observed a few times. The rearrangement joins TRBV7-9 to TRBJ2-3, with 10 bases fitting TRBD2. CDR1 is SEHNR, CDR2 FQNEAQ, per germline (reference sequence). CDR3 length equals 16 residues. Trimming took 5 bases from V and 2 from J; bases not matched to a gene: 7. As DNA, the CDR3 is TGTGCCAGCAGCCCCGGACTAGCGGAGCCCACAGATACGCAGTATTTT. Translation gives CASSPGLAEPTDTQYF.

This clonotype was counted at least ten times. The chain joins TRBV5-1 to TRBJ2-1; possible D gene TRBD1, 6 bases. The ends were cut back, 5 bases at V and 2 bases at J, with 11 bases in the middle. CDR1 and CDR2 (germline): SGHRS, YFSETQ. The length of the CDR3 is 14 residues. Here the CDR3 DNA reads TGCGCCAGCAGACTTCAGGGGACCTACAATGAGCAGTTCTTC. Protein: CASRLQGTYNEQFF.

This clonotype came up a few times. The V gene is TRBV6-1, the J gene TRBJ1-1; weak D call: TRBD1 (5 bases). In germline, CDR1 is MNHNS, CDR2 SASEGT. The CDR3 consists of 15 residues. Deletions cut 10 bases from V and 3 bases from J, with 21 bases between. The DNA of the CDR3 is TGTGCCACCAGACCCCGGGAGGGGACGCACACTGAAGCTTTCTTT. The encoded protein is CATRPREGTHTEAFF.

This clonotype was recorded many times. The chain has TRBV5-1 and TRBJ2-7; no firm D call. The CDR3 totals 12 residues. CDR1 and CDR2 (germline): SGHRS, YFSETQ. The V end lost 1 base, the J end lost 5 bases, and 7 bases lay between the germline ends. CDR3 region: CASSLSAHEQYF. In nucleotides, the CDR3 is TGCGCCAGCAGCTTGTCCGCCCACGAGCAGTACTTC.

The chain couples TRBV10-3 to TRBJ2-1; TRBD2 matches 9 bases. This CDR3 has 17 amino acids. Germline V CDR1 and CDR2: ENHRY, SYGVKD. V lost 4 bases to trimming and J lost 4 bases; unmatched junction nucleotides: 11. CDR3 bases: TGTGCCATCAGTGGAACAACCGGGACTAGCTTATACAATGAGCAGTTCTTC. Translation: CAISGTTGTSLYNEQFF.

There are a few counts of this clonotype. At one end, the junction sequence differs from germline, possibly due to a read error. The chain couples TRBV2 to TRBJ2-5; 10 bases map to TRBD2. This CDR3 region has 18 residues. CDR1 and CDR2 from the germline V gene are SNHLY and FYNNEI. The CDR3 here is CACRRNRVASGSQETQYF. CDR3 bases: TGTGCCTGCAGACGTAACCGGGTGGCTAGCGGGAGCCAAGAGACCCAGTACTTC. The variable domain in full, with the rest retrieved from reference TRBV2 and TRBJ2-5, is EPEVTQTPSHQVTQMGQEVILRCVPISNHLYFYWYRQILGQKVEFLVSFYNNEISEKSEIFDDQFSVERPDGSNFTLKIRSTKLEDSAMYFCACRRNRVASGSQETQYFGPGTRLLVL.

CDR3 DNA: TGTGCCAGCAGTTTAAGGGACAGGGCGGGCTACACCTTC. Encoded protein: CASSLRDRAGYTF. The rearrangement joins TRBV12-3 or TRBV12-4 to TRBJ1-2; 9 bases agree with TRBD1. The CDR3 totals 13 residues. V lost 2 bases and J lost 8; bases outside the gene matches: 3.

As to this clonotype: Given a much more abundant clone one base away, this may be a read error. J is TRBJ2-1 and V is TRBV29-1; 7 bases are a match to TRBD2. This CDR3 comprises 11 residues. The germline CDR1 and CDR2 sequences are SQVTM and ANQGSEA. CDR3 protein: CSGTSANEQSF. CDR3 nucleotide sequence: TGCAGCGGGACTAGTGCCAATGAGCAGTCCTTC.